This is a list of T cell receptor beta chains from one sample in a study of OX40 agonist ivuxolimab in advanced cancers. TCRdb keeps only in-frame clones here, not all; method: immunoSEQ multiplex PCR. In the table there are 75,000 or so clones, 70% to 90% of which are singletons. This specimen was CD4+ or CD8+ T cells sorted from blood, taken in a trial of the OX40 agonist ivuxolimab. The receptor set was obtained from an adult with an advanced solid tumor such as melanoma, head and neck, liver or kidney cancer. Each CDR3 is given with its conserved first and last residue. D genes are given only for firm matches. Clone sizes are given selectively: once, few, many, or a class where the clone is expanded.

D,J,size,V,CDR3,DNA
TRBD2,TRBJ2-1,NA,TRBV5-5,CASSSRLAGEYNEQFF,TGTGCCAGCAGCTCTAGACTAGCGGGGGAATACAATGAGCAGTTCTTC
NA,TRBJ2-7,once,TRBV5-6,CASSLGATGPAYEQYF,TGTGCCAGCAGCTTGGGGGCCACAGGACCTGCCTACGAGCAGTACTTC
NA,TRBJ1-2,few,TRBV7-9,CASSLRGGYTF,TGTGCCAGCAGCTTACGAGGTGGTTACACCTTC
NA,TRBJ2-1,NA,TRBV10-3,CAISPSREEQFF,TGTGCCATCAGCCCGTCCCGGGAGGAGCAGTTCTTC
NA,TRBJ1-4,NA,TRBV4-1,CASNRDGTTNEKLFF,TGCGCCAGCAATCGGGACGGGACAACTAATGAAAAACTGTTTTTT
NA,TRBJ2-7,once,TRBV5-4,CASSLGGGRSSYEQYF,TGTGCCAGCAGCTTGGGGGGCGGGCGGAGCTCCTACGAGCAGTACTTC
TRBD2,TRBJ2-3,NA,TRBV2,CASIRGQGLAITQYF,TGTGCCAGCATCCGTGGGCAGGGACTAGCTATTACGCAGTATTTT
NA,TRBJ1-1,NA,TRBV5-1,CASSRAPNTEAFF,TGCGCCAGCAGTCGGGCCCCGAACACTGAAGCTTTCTTT
TRBD2,TRBJ2-3,NA,TRBV19,CASSPRTSGRASDTQYF,TGTGCCAGTAGTCCACGGACTAGCGGGAGGGCCTCAGATACGCAGTATTTT
TRBD2,TRBJ2-3,NA,TRBV5-5,CASSFVAGVHDTQYF,TGTGCCAGCAGCTTTGTAGCGGGAGTTCATGATACGCAGTATTTT
TRBD1,TRBJ1-2,NA,TRBV27,CASSPWDRSYGYTF,TGTGCCAGCAGTCCGTGGGACAGGAGCTATGGCTACACCTTC
NA,TRBJ2-2,NA,TRBV30,CAWCPGPNTGELFF,TGTGCCTGGTGTCCGGGACCAAACACCGGGGAGCTGTTTTTT
NA,TRBJ2-3,few,TRBV5-1,CASSLAYSGGGEDTQYF,TGCGCCAGCAGCTTGGCCTACAGCGGAGGAGGGGAAGATACGCAGTATTTT
TRBD2,TRBJ2-1,NA,TRBV5-1,CASTEGGGSYNEQFF,TGCGCCAGCACCGAGGGCGGGGGGTCCTACAATGAGCAGTTCTTC
NA,TRBJ2-2,NA,TRBV20-1,CSALGTGELFF,TGCAGTGCGTTGGGCACCGGGGAGCTGTTTTTT
NA,TRBJ2-1,once,TRBV18,CASSRRPRGLAYNEQFF,TGTGCCAGCTCACGGCGTCCTAGGGGGTTAGCCTACAATGAGCAGTTCTTC
NA,TRBJ2-3,NA,TRBV4-2,CASSSSTDTQYF,TGTGCCAGCAGCTCCTCCACAGATACGCAGTATTTT
NA,TRBJ2-7,NA,TRBV15,CATSRDLERAAYEQYF,TGTGCCACCAGCAGAGATCTGGAAAGAGCCGCCTACGAGCAGTACTTC
NA,TRBJ2-5,NA,TRBV5-1,CASSLGVRGETQYF,TGCGCCAGCAGCTTGGGGGTTCGCGGAGAGACCCAGTACTTC
NA,TRBJ2-6,NA,TRBV21-1,CASSKACAGAGANVLTF,TGTGCCAGCAGCAAGGCCTGCGCGGGGGCTGGGGCCAACGTCCTGACTTTC
NA,TRBJ2-1,NA,TRBV29-1,CSVPTGGSSYNEQFF,TGCAGCGTCCCTACCGGAGGGAGCTCCTACAATGAGCAGTTCTTC
TRBD2,TRBJ2-7,NA,TRBV6-1,CATLLAGVKSEQYF,TGTGCCACCCTTCTAGCGGGAGTTAAGTCCGAGCAGTACTTC
NA,TRBJ1-4,NA,TRBV27,CASSSILKAEKLFF,TGTGCCAGCAGTTCCATCCTTAAGGCTGAAAAACTGTTTTTT
TRBD2,TRBJ2-1,NA,TRBV10-3,CAIRTPYEGAGGIDEQFF,TGTGCCATCAGGACCCCTTATGAGGGAGCGGGAGGAATCGATGAGCAGTTCTTC
NA,TRBJ2-7,NA,TRBV30,CAWSRGPYEQYF,TGTGCCTGGAGTAGGGGACCATACGAGCAGTACTTC